A selection of T cell receptor beta chains follows, all from one sample in a study of blood T cell repertoires in COVID-19. Assay: immunoSEQ multiplex PCR; the TCRdb copy retains only in-frame clones and omits some. Of tens of thousands of clones in the sample, roughly 90% were seen once. Sequences were obtained from peripheral blood. These TCRs come from a man aged 60-69 years with active COVID-19. Both conserved end residues are part of each CDR3. Fields, in order: clone size, J gene, V gene, D gene, CDR3 protein, CDR3 DNA. D genes are given only for firm matches. Only part of the rows carry a size: once, few, many, or a class if the clone is expanded.

>NA|TRBJ1-3|TRBV7-3|NA
CASSSGGSGNTIYF
TGTGCCAGCAGCTCGGGAGGGTCTGGAAACACCATATATTTT
>NA|TRBJ2-1|TRBV27|TRBD2
CASSFRDYVNEQFF
TGTGCCAGCAGTTTCAGGGACTACGTCAATGAGCAGTTCTTC
>NA|TRBJ2-7|TRBV5-1|TRBD2
CASSLEPGGGRASYEQYF
TGCGCCAGCAGCTTGGAGCCGGGGGGCGGGAGGGCCTCCTACGAGCAGTACTTC
>NA|TRBJ2-2|TRBV3-1/TRBV3-2|TRBD2
CASSQAGGEGTGELFF
TGTGCCAGCAGCCAAGCGGGAGGAGAGGGCACCGGGGAGCTGTTTTTT
>NA|TRBJ2-3|TRBV11-2|NA
CASSLVRADTQYF
TGTGCCAGCAGCTTAGTTCGGGCAGATACGCAGTATTTT
>NA|TRBJ2-7|TRBV9|TRBD2
CASSALATSGSHEQYF
TGTGCCAGCAGCGCCCTAGCGACTAGCGGGAGCCACGAGCAGTACTTC
>NA|TRBJ1-1|TRBV5-8|NA
CASSGQGYEAFF
TGTGCCAGCAGCGGGCAGGGATATGAAGCTTTCTTT
>few|TRBJ1-5|TRBV4-1|TRBD1
CASSQVTGQGGQPQHF
TGCGCCAGCAGCCAAGTAACGGGACAGGGCGGACAGCCCCAGCATTTT
>once|TRBJ2-3|TRBV5-4|NA
CASSSRGLTDTQYF
TGTGCCAGCAGCTCTCGGGGACTCACAGATACGCAGTATTTT
>NA|TRBJ2-1|TRBV10-3|NA
CAAGPGNEQFF
TGTGCCGCCGGTCCCGGGAATGAGCAGTTCTTC